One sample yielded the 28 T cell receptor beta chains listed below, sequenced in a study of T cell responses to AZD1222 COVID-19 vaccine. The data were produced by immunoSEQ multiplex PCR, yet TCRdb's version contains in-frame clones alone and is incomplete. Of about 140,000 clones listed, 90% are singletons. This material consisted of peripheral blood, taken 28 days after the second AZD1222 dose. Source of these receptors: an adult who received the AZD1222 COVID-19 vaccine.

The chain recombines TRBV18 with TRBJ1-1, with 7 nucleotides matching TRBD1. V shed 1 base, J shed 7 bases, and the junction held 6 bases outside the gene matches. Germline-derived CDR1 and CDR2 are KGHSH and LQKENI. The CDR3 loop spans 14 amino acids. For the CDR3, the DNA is TGTGCCAGCTCACCACTCGGGACAGCTAATGAAGCTTTCTTT. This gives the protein CASSPLGTANEAFF.

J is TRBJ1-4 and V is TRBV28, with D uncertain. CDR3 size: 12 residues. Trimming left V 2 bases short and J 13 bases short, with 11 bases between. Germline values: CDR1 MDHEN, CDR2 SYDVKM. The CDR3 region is CASSLGSRRLFF. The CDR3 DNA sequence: TGTGCCAGCAGTTTAGGGTCCAGACGACTGTTTTTT. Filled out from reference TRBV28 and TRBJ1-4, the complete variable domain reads DVKVTQSSRYLVKRTGEKVFLECVQDMDHENMFWYRQDPGLGLRLIYFSYDVKMKEKGDIPEGYSVSREKKERFSLILESASTNQTSMYLCASSLGSRRLFFGSGTQLSVL.

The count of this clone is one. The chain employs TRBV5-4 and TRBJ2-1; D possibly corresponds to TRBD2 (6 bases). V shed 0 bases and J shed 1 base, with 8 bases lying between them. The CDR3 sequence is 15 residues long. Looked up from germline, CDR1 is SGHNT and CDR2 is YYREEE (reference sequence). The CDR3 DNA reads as TGTGCCAGCAGCTTGGGACTAGGGTCCTACAATGAGCAGTTCTTC. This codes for CASSLGLGSYNEQFF.

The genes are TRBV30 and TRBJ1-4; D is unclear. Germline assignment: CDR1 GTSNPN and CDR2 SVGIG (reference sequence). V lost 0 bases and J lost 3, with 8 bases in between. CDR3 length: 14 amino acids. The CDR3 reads CAWSVGSSNEKLFF. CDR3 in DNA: TGTGCCTGGAGTGTTGGCAGCTCTAATGAAAAACTGTTTTTT.

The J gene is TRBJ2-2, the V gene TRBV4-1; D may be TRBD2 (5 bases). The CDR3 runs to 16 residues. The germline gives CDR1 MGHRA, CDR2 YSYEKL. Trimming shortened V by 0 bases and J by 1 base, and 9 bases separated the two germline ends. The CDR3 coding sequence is TGCGCCAGCAGCCAAGATTCTAGCTTGAACACCGGGGAGCTGTTTTTT. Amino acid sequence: CASSQDSSLNTGELFF.

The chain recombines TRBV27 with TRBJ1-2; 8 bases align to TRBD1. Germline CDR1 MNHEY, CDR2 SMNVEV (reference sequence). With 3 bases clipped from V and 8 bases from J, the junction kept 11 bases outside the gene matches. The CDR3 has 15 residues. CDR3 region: CASSFPDRAVEGYTF. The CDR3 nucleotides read TGTGCCAGCAGTTTCCCGGACAGGGCGGTCGAAGGCTACACCTTC.

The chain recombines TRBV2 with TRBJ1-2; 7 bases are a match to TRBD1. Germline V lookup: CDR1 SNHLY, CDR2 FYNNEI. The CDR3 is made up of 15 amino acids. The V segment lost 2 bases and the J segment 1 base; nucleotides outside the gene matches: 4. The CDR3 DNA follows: TGTGCCAGCAGTGAAAGGTGGGACAGTAACTATGGCTACACCTTC. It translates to CASSERWDSNYGYTF.

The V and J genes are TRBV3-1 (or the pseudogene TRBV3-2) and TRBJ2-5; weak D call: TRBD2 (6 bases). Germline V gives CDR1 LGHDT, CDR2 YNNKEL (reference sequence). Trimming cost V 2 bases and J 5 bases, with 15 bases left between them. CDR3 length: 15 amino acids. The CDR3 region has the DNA TGTGCCAGCAGCCAACCGGGAGTAGAGAGGGAGACCCAGTACTTC. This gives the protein CASSQPGVERETQYF.

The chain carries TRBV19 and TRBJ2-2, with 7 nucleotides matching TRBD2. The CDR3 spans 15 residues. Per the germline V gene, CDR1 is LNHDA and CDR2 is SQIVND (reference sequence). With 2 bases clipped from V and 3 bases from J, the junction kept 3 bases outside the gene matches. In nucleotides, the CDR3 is TGTGCCAGTAGTATATTTGCGGGGGACACCGGGGAGCTGTTTTTT. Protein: CASSIFAGDTGELFF.

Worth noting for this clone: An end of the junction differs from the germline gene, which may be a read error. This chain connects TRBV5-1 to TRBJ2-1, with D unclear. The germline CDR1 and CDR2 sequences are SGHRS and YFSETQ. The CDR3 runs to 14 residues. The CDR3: CATSLGYQRNEQFF. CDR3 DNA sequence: TGCGCCACCAGCCTGGGGTACCAAAGGAATGAGCAGTTCTTC.

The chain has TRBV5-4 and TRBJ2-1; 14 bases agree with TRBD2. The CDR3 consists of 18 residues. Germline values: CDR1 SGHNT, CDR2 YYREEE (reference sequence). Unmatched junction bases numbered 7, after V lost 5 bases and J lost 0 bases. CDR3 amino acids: CASRTGTSGGSSYNEQFF. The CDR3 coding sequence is TGTGCCAGCAGGACCGGGACTAGCGGGGGCAGCTCCTACAATGAGCAGTTCTTC.

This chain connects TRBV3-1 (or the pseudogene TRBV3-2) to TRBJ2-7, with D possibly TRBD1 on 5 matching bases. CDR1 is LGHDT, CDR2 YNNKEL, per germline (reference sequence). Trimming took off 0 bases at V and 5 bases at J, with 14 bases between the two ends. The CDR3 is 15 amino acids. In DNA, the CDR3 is TGTGCCAGCAGCCAAGAAAACAGGAAAGCGAACGAGCAGTACTTC. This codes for CASSQENRKANEQYF.

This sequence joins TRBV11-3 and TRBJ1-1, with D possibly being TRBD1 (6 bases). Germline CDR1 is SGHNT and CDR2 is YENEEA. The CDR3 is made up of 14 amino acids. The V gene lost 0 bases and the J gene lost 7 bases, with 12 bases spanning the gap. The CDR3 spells CASSLEGETGEAFF. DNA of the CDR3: TGTGCCAGCAGCTTAGAGGGCGAGACAGGTGAAGCTTTCTTT.

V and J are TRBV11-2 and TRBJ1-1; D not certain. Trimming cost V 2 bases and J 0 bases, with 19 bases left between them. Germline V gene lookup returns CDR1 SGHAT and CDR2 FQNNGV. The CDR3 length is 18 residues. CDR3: CASSLLGRGTTVNTEAFF. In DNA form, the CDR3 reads TGTGCCAGCAGCTTACTCGGACGCGGCACCACGGTGAACACTGAAGCTTTCTTT.

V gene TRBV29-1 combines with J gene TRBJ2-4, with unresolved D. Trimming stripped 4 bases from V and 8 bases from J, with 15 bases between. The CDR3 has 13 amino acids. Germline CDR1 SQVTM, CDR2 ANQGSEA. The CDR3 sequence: CSVAPVTGYIQYF. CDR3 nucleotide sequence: TGCAGCGTTGCGCCTGTTACCGGGTACATTCAGTACTTC.

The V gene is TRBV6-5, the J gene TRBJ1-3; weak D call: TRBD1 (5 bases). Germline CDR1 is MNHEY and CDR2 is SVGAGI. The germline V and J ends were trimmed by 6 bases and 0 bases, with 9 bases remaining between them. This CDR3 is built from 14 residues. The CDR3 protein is CASRIGTSGNTIYF. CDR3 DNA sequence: TGTGCCAGCAGGATAGGGACCTCTGGAAACACCATATATTTT.

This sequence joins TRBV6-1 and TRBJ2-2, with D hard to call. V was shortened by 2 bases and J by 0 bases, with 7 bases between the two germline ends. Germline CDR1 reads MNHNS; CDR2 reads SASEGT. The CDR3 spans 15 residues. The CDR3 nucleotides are TGTGCCAGCAGTGAATCTAGAGCGAACACCGGGGAGCTGTTTTTT. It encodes CASSESRANTGELFF.

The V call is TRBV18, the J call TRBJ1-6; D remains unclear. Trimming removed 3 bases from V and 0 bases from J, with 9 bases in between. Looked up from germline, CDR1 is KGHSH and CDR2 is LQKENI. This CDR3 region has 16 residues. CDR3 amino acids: CASSPSEGSYNSPLHF. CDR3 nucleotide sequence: TGTGCCAGCTCACCGAGCGAAGGCTCCTATAATTCACCCCTCCACTTT.

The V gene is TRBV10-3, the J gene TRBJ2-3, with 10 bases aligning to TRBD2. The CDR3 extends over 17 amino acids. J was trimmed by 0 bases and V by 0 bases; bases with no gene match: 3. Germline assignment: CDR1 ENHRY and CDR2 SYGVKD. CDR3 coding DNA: TGTGCCATCAGTGAGTCTACTAGCGGGACTAGCACAGATACGCAGTATTTT. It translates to CAISESTSGTSTDTQYF.

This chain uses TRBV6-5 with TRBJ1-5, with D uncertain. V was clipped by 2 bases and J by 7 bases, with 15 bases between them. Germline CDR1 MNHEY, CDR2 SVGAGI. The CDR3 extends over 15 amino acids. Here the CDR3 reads CASSYLKQRSQPQHF. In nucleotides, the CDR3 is TGTGCCAGCAGTTACCTTAAGCAAAGGAGCCAGCCCCAGCATTTT.

CDR3 amino acids: CASSRDRGDTGELFF. The CDR3 coding sequence is TGTGCCAGCAGTCGCGACAGGGGGGACACCGGGGAGCTGTTTTTT. The rearrangement links TRBV6-6 to TRBJ2-2, with 9 bases identical to TRBD1. After removal of 5 bases from V and 3 bases from J, the junction contained 4 bases not matched to a gene. The CDR3 sequence is 15 residues long. Germline assignment: CDR1 MNHNY and CDR2 SVGAGI (reference sequence).

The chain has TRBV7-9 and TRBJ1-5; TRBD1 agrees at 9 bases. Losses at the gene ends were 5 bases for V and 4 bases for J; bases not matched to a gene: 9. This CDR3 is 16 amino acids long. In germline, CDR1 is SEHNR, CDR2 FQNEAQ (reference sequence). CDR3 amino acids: CASSRRMGQGNQPQHF. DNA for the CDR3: TGTGCCAGCAGCCGCCGAATGGGACAGGGTAATCAGCCCCAGCATTTT.

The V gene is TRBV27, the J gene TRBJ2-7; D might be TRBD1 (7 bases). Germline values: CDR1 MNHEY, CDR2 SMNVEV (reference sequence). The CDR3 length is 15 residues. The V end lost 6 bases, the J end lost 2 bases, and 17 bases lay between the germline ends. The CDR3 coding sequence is TGTGCCAGCAGACATAAGGAGGGACAGACCTACGAGCAGTACTTC. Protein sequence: CASRHKEGQTYEQYF.

CDR3 nucleotides: TGTGCCAGCAGACAGGGGGGCACATCAGATACGCAGTATTTT. As protein: CASRQGGTSDTQYF. The chain employs TRBV28 and TRBJ2-3; the match to TRBD1 covers 8 bases. Germline V CDR1 and CDR2: MDHEN, SYDVKM. The junction had 6 bases not matched to a gene; V was cut back by 6 bases and J by 4 bases. CDR3 length equals 14 residues. Looking up the rest from reference TRBV28 and TRBJ2-3 gives the full variable domain: DVKVTQSSRYLVKRTGEKVFLECVQDMDHENMFWYRQDPGLGLRLIYFSYDVKMKEKGDIPEGYSVSREKKERFSLILESASTNQTSMYLCASRQGGTSDTQYFGPGTRLTVL.

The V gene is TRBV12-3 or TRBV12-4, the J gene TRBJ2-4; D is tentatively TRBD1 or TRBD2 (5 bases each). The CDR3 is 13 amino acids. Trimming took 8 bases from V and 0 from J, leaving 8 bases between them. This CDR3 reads CASAGTAKNIQYF. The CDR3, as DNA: TGTGCCAGCGCCGGGACAGCCAAAAACATTCAGTACTTC.

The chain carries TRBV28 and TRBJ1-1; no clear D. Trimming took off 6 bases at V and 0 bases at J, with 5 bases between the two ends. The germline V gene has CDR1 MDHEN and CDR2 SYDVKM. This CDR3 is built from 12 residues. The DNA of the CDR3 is TGTGCCAGCAGGGGTTTGAACACTGAAGCTTTCTTT. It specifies CASRGLNTEAFF.

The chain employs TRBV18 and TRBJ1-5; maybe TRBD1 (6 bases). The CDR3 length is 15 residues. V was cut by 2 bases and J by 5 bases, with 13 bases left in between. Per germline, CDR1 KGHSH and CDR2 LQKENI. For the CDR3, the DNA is TGTGCCAGCTCACCATTCGGGACACCCGATCAGCCCCAGCATTTT. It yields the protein CASSPFGTPDQPQHF.

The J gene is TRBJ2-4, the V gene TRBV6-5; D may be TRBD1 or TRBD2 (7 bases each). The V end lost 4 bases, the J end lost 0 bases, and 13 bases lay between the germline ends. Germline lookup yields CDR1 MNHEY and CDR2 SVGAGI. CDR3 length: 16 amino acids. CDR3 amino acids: CASSSGGDLAKNIQYF. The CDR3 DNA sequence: TGTGCCAGCAGTTCAGGGGGGGATCTAGCCAAAAACATTCAGTACTTC.